Only a few counts were recorded for the clone carrying this T cell receptor (beta chain). This sample is drawn from a study of T cells after yellow fever vaccination. About the study: Some fractions had low cell numbers, and these were prepared with SMART-Seq v4 Ultra Low Input.

There are 12 residues in the CDR3. The ends lost 6 bases at V and 3 bases at J; junction bases unmatched: 4. The germline CDR1 and CDR2 sequences are SQVTM and ANQGSEA. In making TCR cDNA, 5'RACE template switching added a universal primer site and UMIs to it. TCRdb re-called the 5' RACE reads through MiXCR, storing one row per CDR3 protein. This sample has under 600,000 distinct CDR3 sequences; approximately 15% occur once, and the top ten carry over 12%. The genes are TRBV29-1 and TRBJ2-7; 8 nucleotides agree with TRBD1. The sequencing here drew on PBMCs, taken on the day of the yellow fever booster vaccination. This TCR was recovered from a man younger than 40 who received the YFV17D yellow fever vaccine. This CDR3 is CSVQGAHYEQYF. In DNA, the CDR3 is TGCAGCGTGCAGGGGGCTCACTACGAGCAGTACTTC.